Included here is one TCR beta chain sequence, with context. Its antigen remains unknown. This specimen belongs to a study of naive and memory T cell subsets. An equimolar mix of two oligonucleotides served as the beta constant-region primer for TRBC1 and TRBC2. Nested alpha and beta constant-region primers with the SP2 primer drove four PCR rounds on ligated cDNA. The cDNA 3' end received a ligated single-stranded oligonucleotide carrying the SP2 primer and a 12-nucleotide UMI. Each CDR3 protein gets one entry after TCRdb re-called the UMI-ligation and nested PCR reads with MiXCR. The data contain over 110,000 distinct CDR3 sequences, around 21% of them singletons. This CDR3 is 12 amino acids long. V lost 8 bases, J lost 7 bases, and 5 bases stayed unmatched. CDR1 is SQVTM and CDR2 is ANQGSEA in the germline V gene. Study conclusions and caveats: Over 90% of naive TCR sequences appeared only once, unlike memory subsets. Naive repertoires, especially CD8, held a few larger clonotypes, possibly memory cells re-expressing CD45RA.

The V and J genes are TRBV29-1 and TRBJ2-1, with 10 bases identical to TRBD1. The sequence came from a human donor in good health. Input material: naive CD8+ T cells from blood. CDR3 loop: CSTGQGGNEQFF. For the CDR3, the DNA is TGCAGCACCGGACAGGGGGGTAATGAGCAGTTCTTC.